This TCR beta chain was observed in a study of CD8+ T cells in alopecia areata. Study results and caveats: Scalp sample sequencing also detects resident alphabeta T cells of normal skin. Compared with normal scalp, lesional scalp had higher clonality and more expanded CD8+ clones.

This clone was seen a single time. Its antigen remains unknown. The junction shows a germline mismatch at one end, possibly a read error. Extracted RNA was reverse transcribed, and the resulting cDNA served as sequencing template. Only in-frame clones appear in the TCRdb table, and some are missing; sequencing was by immunoSEQ multiplex PCR. The sample records hundreds of thousands of clones, under 80% being singletons. This CDR3 comprises 14 residues. From germline, CDR1 is GTSNPN and CDR2 SVGIG (reference sequence). The origin of this receptor is a human donor with alopecia areata. The specimen comprised CD4+ T cells sorted from blood, sampled at week 0. This chain connects TRBV30 to TRBJ2-2; D is possibly TRBD2 (6 bases). CDR3 residues: CARRGLQEGGELFF. CDR3 bases: TGTGCCCGGAGGGGACTCCAAGAGGGTGGGGAGCTGTTTTTT.